Included here is one TCR beta chain sequence, with context. Its antigen target is currently unknown. The record has no base qualities; no much larger clone is one base away. The cohort was made up of roughly 670 healthy bone marrow donors. All cohort members were sampled while nominally healthy, although unrecorded immune exposures were likely present. The donor was CMV seropositive and was included in the group of around 300 seropositive cohort members. A peripheral blood sample was collected from each donor, and TCR beta sequencing was performed on peripheral blood mononuclear cells. The Qiagen DNeasy Blood Extraction Kit was used to extract genomic DNA from the blood cell samples. From its cysteine to its phenylalanine, the CDR3 spans 12 amino acids. CDR3 DNA only is kept here, 36 bases in frame from base 1. V lost 7 bases and J lost 4 bases; the stretch between them is 10 bases long. The germline V gene gives CDR1 as MDHEN and CDR2 as SYDVKM.

Libraries were constructed by the immunoSEQ multiplex PCR assay. The multiplex PCR relied on a mix of 60 forward primers for TCR Vbeta segments and 13 reverse primers for TCR Jbeta segments. The CDR3 region of rearranged TCR beta genes was amplified from genomic DNA by a multiplex PCR assay. Amplified TCR beta libraries were sequenced as 87-base-pair reads on the Illumina HiSeq System. The authors' analysis ran thus. A later analysis counted tens of millions of unique TCR beta chains across the 666 repertoires, and some 12 million of these chains were shared by at least two donors. Raw reads were error-corrected and collapsed into unique sequences by a nearest-neighbor algorithm in which closely related sequences were merged to remove PCR and sequencing errors. CDR3 sequences were aligned to IMGT reference sequences to assign V, D and J gene segments. For a sequence to be retained, at least a six-nucleotide match to both a V gene segment and a J gene segment was required. A rearrangement counted as productive if the CDR3 had no stop codons and remained in frame with V and J, and every other rearrangement counted as non-productive. CDR3 was defined according to IMGT convention as the region running from the second conserved V-encoded cysteine to the conserved J-encoded phenylalanine. Sequences without an unambiguous match to a single V gene segment were excluded from the earlier analysis of approximately 560 of the donors. In an earlier analysis of several hundred of the donors, V segments were called functional above 56.7% productive rearrangements and were called segregating when the between-donor standard deviation exceeded 5%. To diagnose cytomegalovirus status from the catalog of TCR beta chain sequences, a statistical classification framework was built. In a later analysis, V and J genes were assigned by comparing TCR nucleotide sequences against IMGT/GENE-DB human TR gene sequences. The TCRdist pipeline was used in a later analysis to assign CDR3 sequences and most-parsimonious VDJ recombination scenarios. A later analysis defined each TCR beta chain by its CDR3 amino acid sequence plus V-gene family, and excluded reads lacking a unique V-gene family. A later analysis removed roughly 590 highly shared, low-generation-probability nucleotide sequences to deal with suspected cross-contamination and a sequencing artifact. For each public chain, a later analysis derived a clonal expansion index from normalized ranks of inferred template counts within each repertoire. A later analysis computed generation probabilities with a VDJ recombination model fitted to out-of-frame rearrangements, and checked the results against IGoR. In a later analysis, hypergeometric tests were used to score TCR-TCR, TCR-HLA and TCR-CMV co-occurrence, with a repertoire-size bias correction applied to TCR pairs. In a later analysis, false discovery rates were estimated by permuting HLA or CMV assignments 20 times. In a later analysis, co-occurring TCRs were grouped using DBSCAN, and TCRdist sequence similarity was added for clustering within HLA-allele-positive subsets. Co-occurrence clustering excluded repertoires with fewer than 30,000 or more than 120,000 public chains, plus five with anomalous nucleotide sharing. The source is immuneACCESS, and TCRdb retained only in-frame sequences with V and J called. Part of the clones is not carried over; for the studies checked, unresolved V genes explain less than half of this, and the remainder is unexplained. V and J calls and clone size come straight from that table; D and trimming were deduced from the DNA. The sample data list roughly 140,000 clones, and about 82% of these were observed just once. The top ten constitute 3.5% to 5.5% of the sample.

The data originate from a study of cytomegalovirus exposure and HLA in healthy donors (dated 2017 in TCRdb). Some background on the complete study: An earlier analysis of approximately 590 of the donors reported approximately 290 Gb of sequence data and 117 million unique TCR beta sequences from 150 million to 200 million T cells. An earlier analysis of fewer than 700 of the donors applied high-throughput TCR beta sequencing to assess whether each TCR beta V gene segment acted as functional or pseudogenic. Rather than using new phenotypic data, the later analysis identified candidate immune exposures from TCR beta sequences and from how often those sequences occurred across donors. Among about 370 genotyped donors of the cohort, an average of about 220,000 unique TCR beta nucleotide sequences was sequenced per donor, of which approximately 19% were non-productive. The study combined high-throughput TCR immunosequencing, statistical association of individual TCRs with disease status, and machine learning to predict cytomegalovirus infection status. Roughly 300 gigabases of sequencing data and approximately 92 million unique TCR sequences made up an early release that covered several hundred HLA-typed donors. In a later analysis, previously published TCR beta repertoires from 670 or so donors were re-analyzed and high-resolution HLA genotyping was added so that TCR occurrence patterns could be studied. A later genetic analysis took genome-wide SNP genotypes for about 65% of the roughly 670 donors and used that subset as a discovery cohort. The study profiled the T cell repertoires of around 700 subjects by immunosequencing and related them to cytomegalovirus serostatus. Alongside the repertoire data, information on donor age, sex, ethnicity and CMV serostatus was compiled. Class I and class II HLA loci were covered by the typing at four-digit resolution. A handful of DR-DQ haplotypes were handled as single units for association and clustering because linkage in the cohort was strong. Every repertoire in the discovery cohort had been generated on one and the same sequencing platform. The study aimed to test whether cataloging public T cell receptors could reveal signatures of past pathogen exposure. The number of donors typed differed by locus, with about 629-630 for A, B, C, DRB1 and DQB1, roughly 520 for DQA1, over 600 for DPA1, and some 440 for DPB1. Besides the first cohort of hundreds of subjects, a separate validation cohort made up of over a hundred different subjects was used. Among the roughly 400 genotyped donors, more than 70% belonged to the genetic ancestry cluster associated with self-reported Caucasian donors. General findings and caveats noted by the study authors: The earlier analysis of 587 of the donors excluded 15 to 20 rarely observed V segments, including chromosome 9 orphons, because counts were too low. When HLA alleles, especially DR and DQ, strongly co-occurred, attributing TCR associations to individual alleles was difficult. The authors suggested that the approach could potentially be extended to other disease states and immunological phenotypes. At a false discovery rate of 0.05, a later analysis linked 16,000 or so TCR beta sequences to specific HLA alleles. A total of 150 to 200 TCR beta chains were listed by the study as associated with cytomegalovirus. While some public TCRs were present in many individuals, most TCR sequences turned up only very rarely across donors. A later genetic analysis reported fewer N-insertions in productive TCRs among donors in an Asian-associated ancestry cluster than the roughly 720-donor mean. In a later analysis, most CMV-associated TCR beta chains were found to appear HLA-restricted, with HLA associations seemingly driven largely by CMV exposure. A further reported finding was that TCR beta sequences accurately predicted the HLA-A and HLA-B alleles for most subjects in the first cohort. The sequencing pipeline was judged likely to have produced a cluster of highly shared sequence variants as a technical artifact. The only immune exposure information available for the cohort was CMV serostatus. In vitro tests confirmed that a few of the cytomegalovirus-associated TCR beta chains recognize cytomegalovirus antigens. Because some donors lacked HLA typing at each locus, the association tests relied only on the typed subset. The presence/absence analyses assumed that sequencing depth was roughly uniform across donors, and that assumption may not be true. Because the 87-base-pair reads could not distinguish some IMGT-functional V segments, including TRBV6-2 and TRBV6-3, those segments were excluded. Correlated functional status among segregating V segments might be attributable to linkage disequilibrium, but an unknown experimental factor could not be ruled out. In a later analysis, several top co-occurrence clusters were reported to appear linked to parvovirus B19, influenza, CMV and Epstein-Barr virus. In an earlier analysis of some 550 of the donors, most TCR beta V segments were observed in productive rearrangements about 87% or about 30% of the time, broadly matching IMGT annotations. In a later analysis, HLA-associated TCR beta chains were found to be more clonally expanded and to have lower generation probabilities than equally common non-associated chains. In a later genetic analysis, a missense DCLRE1C variant was associated with V-gene and J-gene trimming of TCR beta chains, and the association was replicated in an independent cohort. In a later analysis, TCR association rates were found to vary across HLA loci, with the most associated TCRs seen for DRB1 alleles and the fewest for HLA-C alleles. The classifier was reported to diagnose cytomegalovirus status with high specificity and sensitivity in both the original and validation cohorts. This cohort had only TCR beta chains sequenced, and the lack of alpha or paired-chain data limited which features could be detected.

This clonotype originated in a middle-aged woman in good health and CMV-seropositive. The sequence is built from TRBV28 and TRBJ1-1; matching of 5 bases hints at TRBD1 as the D gene. The sequenced sample consisted of PBMCs. The CDR3 protein is CASTGFFTEAFF. The sequenced DNA is TGTGCCAGCACAGGGTTTTTCACTGAAGCTTTCTTT.